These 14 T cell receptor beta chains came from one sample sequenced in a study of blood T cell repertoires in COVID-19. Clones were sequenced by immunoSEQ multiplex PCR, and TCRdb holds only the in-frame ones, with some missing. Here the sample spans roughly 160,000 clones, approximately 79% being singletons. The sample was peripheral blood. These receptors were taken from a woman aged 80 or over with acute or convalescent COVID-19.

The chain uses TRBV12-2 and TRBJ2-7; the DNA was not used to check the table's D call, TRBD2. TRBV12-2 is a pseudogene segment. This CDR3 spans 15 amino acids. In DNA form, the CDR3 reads TGTGCAAGTCGCTGGTCTGGACGGCTAGCGTACGAGCAGTACTTC. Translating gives CASRWSGRLAYEQYF.

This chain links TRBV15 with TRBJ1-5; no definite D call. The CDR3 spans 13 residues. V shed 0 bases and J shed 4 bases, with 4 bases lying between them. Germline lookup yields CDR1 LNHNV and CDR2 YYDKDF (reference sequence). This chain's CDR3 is CATSRDPNQPQHF. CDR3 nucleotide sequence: TGTGCCACCAGCAGAGACCCGAATCAGCCCCAGCATTTT.

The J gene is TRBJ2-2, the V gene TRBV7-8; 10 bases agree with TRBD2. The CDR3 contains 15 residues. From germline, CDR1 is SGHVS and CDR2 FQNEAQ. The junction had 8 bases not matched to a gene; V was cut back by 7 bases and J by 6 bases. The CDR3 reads CASTYSAGGSGELFF. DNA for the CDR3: TGTGCCAGCACCTACTCAGCGGGAGGGTCCGGGGAGCTGTTTTTT.

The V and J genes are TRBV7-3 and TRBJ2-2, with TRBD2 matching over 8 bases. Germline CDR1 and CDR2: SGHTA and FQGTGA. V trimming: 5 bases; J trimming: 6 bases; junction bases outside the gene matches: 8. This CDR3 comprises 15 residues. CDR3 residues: CASSPDVAGSGELFF. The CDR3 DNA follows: TGTGCCAGCAGCCCTGATGTAGCGGGATCCGGGGAGCTGTTTTTT.

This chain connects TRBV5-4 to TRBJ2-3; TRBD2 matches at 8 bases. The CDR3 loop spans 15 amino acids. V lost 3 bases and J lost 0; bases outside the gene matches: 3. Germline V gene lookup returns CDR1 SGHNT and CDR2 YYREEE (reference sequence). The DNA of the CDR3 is TGTGCCAGCAGCTCGGGGGGGCTCAGCACAGATACGCAGTATTTT. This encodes CASSSGGLSTDTQYF.

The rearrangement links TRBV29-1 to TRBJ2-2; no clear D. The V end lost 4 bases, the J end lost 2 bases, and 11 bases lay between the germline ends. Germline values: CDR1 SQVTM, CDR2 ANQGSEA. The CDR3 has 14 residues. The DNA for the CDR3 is TGCAGCGTTGGAACACCATCTAACACCGGGGAGCTGTTTTTT. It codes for CSVGTPSNTGELFF.

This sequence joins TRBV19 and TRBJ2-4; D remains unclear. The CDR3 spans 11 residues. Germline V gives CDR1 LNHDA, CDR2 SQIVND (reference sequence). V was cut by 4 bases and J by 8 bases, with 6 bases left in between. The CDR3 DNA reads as TGTGCCAGTAGTAGTCAGGACATTCAGTACTTC. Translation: CASSSQDIQYF.

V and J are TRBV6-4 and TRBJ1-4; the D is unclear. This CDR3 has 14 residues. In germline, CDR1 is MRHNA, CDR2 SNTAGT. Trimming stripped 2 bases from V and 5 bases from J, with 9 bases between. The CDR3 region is CASSDEGLNEKLFF. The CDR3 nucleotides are TGTGCCAGCAGTGACGAGGGCCTCAATGAAAAACTGTTTTTT.

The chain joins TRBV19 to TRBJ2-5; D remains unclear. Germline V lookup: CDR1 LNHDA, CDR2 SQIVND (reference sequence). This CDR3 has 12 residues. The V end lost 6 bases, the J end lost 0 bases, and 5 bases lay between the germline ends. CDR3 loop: CASSNYQETQYF. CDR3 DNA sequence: TGTGCCAGTAGCAACTACCAAGAGACCCAGTACTTC.

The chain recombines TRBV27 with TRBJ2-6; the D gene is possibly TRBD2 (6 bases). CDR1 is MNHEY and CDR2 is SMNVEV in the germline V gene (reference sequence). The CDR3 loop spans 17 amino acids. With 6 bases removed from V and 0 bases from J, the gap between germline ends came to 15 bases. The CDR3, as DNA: TGTGCCAGCAGCTCCATGGGACTGAGCTCTGGGGCCAACGTCCTGACTTTC. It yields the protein CASSSMGLSSGANVLTF.

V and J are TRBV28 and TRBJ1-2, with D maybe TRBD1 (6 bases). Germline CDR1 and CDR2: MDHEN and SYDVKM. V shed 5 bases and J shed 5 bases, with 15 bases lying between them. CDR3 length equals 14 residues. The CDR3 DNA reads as TGTGCCAGCAGTACCCCGACAGGAAAGTATGGCTACACCTTC. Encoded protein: CASSTPTGKYGYTF.

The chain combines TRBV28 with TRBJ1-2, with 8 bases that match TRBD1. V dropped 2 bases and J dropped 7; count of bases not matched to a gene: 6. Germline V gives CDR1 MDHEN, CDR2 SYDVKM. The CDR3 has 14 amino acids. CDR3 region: CASSLTQGAFGYTF. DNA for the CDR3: TGTGCCAGCAGTTTAACGCAGGGGGCATTTGGCTACACCTTC.

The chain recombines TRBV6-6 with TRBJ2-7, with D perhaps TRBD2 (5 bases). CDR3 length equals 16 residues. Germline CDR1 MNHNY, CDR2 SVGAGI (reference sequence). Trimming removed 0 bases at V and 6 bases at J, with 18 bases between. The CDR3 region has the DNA TGTGCCAGCAGTTACTCGAGTGCGGGCTGGTTTTTCGAGCAGTACTTC. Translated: CASSYSSAGWFFEQYF.

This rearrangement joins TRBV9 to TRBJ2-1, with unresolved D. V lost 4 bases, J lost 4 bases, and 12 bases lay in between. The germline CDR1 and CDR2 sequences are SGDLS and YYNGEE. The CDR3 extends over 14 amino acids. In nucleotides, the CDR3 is TGTGCCAGCAGCACACAACCCGGGTACAATGAGCAGTTCTTC. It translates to CASSTQPGYNEQFF.